A selection of T cell receptor beta chains follows, all from one sample in a study of cytotoxic CD8 clonotypes in ibrutinib-treated CLL. Here immunoSEQ multiplex PCR was the method, and the copy in TCRdb shows in-frame clones only, minus some. The sample consists of hundreds of thousands of clones, approximately 80% of them appearing once. The material was PBMCs, obtained before ibrutinib treatment. These receptors were obtained from a human donor with chronic lymphocytic leukemia. Both conserved end residues are part of each CDR3. The D gene is left open where the match is weak. Clone size is given for some rows only: seen once, a few or many times, or a class if the clone is expanded.

>few|TRBJ1-1|TRBV6-5|NA
CASSYEGMVNTEAFF
TGTGCCAGCAGTTACGAGGGTATGGTGAACACTGAAGCTTTCTTT
>NA|TRBJ1-2|TRBV4-3|NA
CASSQDRRRVYGYTF
TGCGCCAGCAGCCAAGATCGGCGCAGGGTATATGGCTACACCTTC
>few|TRBJ2-1|TRBV19|TRBD2
CASSKGLAGVYNEQFF
TGTGCCAGTAGTAAAGGACTAGCGGGAGTGTACAATGAGCAGTTCTTC
>NA|TRBJ2-5|TRBV6-5|NA
CASSYYQGTETQYF
TGTGCCAGCAGTTATTACCAGGGCACGGAGACCCAGTACTTC
>once|TRBJ2-6|TRBV7-3|NA
CASSPFGGNSGANVLTF
TGTGCCAGCAGCCCATTCGGGGGCAATTCGGGGGCCAACGTCCTGACTTTC
>NA|TRBJ1-5|TRBV7-8|NA
CASSANRVLQHF
TGTGCCAGCAGCGCGAACAGGGTTTTGCAGCATTTT
>NA|TRBJ1-5|TRBV21-1|NA
CASSKKPEKRDYELGLQPQHF
TGTGCCAGCAGCAAAAAACCCGAGAAGAGGGATTATGAGTTAGGACTACAGCCCCAGCATTTT
>NA|TRBJ2-2|TRBV9|NA
CASSVNRDTNTGELFF
TGTGCCAGCAGCGTAAATCGTGACACGAACACCGGGGAGCTGTTTTTT
>once|TRBJ2-7|TRBV27|NA
CASSLRSELTYYEQYF
TGTGCCAGCAGTTTAAGGTCAGAACTTACCTACTACGAGCAGTACTTC
>NA|TRBJ1-3|TRBV5-4|TRBD1
CALHTGDSGNTIYF
TGTGCCCTACACACAGGGGACTCTGGAAACACCATATATTTT
>NA|TRBJ2-5|TRBV13|NA
CASSLPGAETQYF
TGTGCCAGCAGCTTACCAGGGGCGGAGACCCAGTACTTC
>NA|TRBJ2-1|TRBV9|TRBD2
CASSPGLAPYNEQFF
TGTGCCAGCAGCCCAGGACTAGCGCCCTACAATGAGCAGTTCTTC
>once|TRBJ1-2|TRBV5-4|NA
CASSLERANYGYTF
TGTGCCAGCAGCCTGGAAAGGGCTAACTATGGCTACACCTTC
>NA|TRBJ1-2|TRBV10-2|TRBD1
CASSDRGRGTYGYTF
TGCGCCAGCAGTGACAGGGGGCGAGGTACCTATGGCTACACCTTC
>once|TRBJ2-7|TRBV27|NA
CASRISGTDSYEQYF
TGTGCCAGCCGTATTTCCGGGACGGACTCCTACGAGCAGTACTTC
>NA|TRBJ2-1|TRBV12-2|NA
CASRLEGLAGHNEQFF
TGTGCAAGTCGCCTTGAGGGACTAGCGGGGCACAATGAGCAGTTCTTC
>NA|TRBJ2-5|TRBV7-2|NA
CASSLVGDNQETQYF
TGTGCCAGCAGCTTAGTTGGCGATAACCAAGAGACCCAGTACTTC
>NA|TRBJ2-1|TRBV2|TRBD1
CASRKGTGGYNEQFF
TGTGCCAGCAGGAAAGGGACAGGGGGATACAATGAGCAGTTCTTC
>once|TRBJ2-1|TRBV30|NA
CAWIPSPATTNEQFF
TGTGCCTGGATCCCGTCACCCGCGACTACCAATGAGCAGTTCTTC
>NA|TRBJ2-1|TRBV27|TRBD2
CASSLYAGGPNNEQFF
TGTGCCAGCAGTTTATATGCGGGAGGCCCGAACAATGAGCAGTTCTTC
>NA|TRBJ2-7|TRBV4-3|TRBD2
CASSQRTSGSYEQYF
TGCGCCAGCAGCCAGCGGACTAGCGGGTCCTACGAGCAGTACTTC
>NA|TRBJ1-1|TRBV5-1|TRBD1
CASSSNRQGMGTEAFF
TGCGCCAGCAGCTCAAACCGACAGGGGATGGGCACTGAAGCTTTCTTT
>NA|TRBJ1-3|TRBV6-5|NA
CASSYFGGRSGNTIYF
TGTGCCAGCAGTTACTTTGGAGGCCGCTCTGGAAACACCATATATTTT
>NA|TRBJ2-3|TRBV7-6|TRBD2
CASSSRGSGRDTQYF
TGTGCCAGCAGCTCGAGGGGCAGCGGGAGGGATACGCAGTATTTT
>NA|TRBJ2-4|TRBV5-6|TRBD2
CASSLRRGISF
TGTGCCAGCAGTCTAAGGCGGGGGATAAGCTTC
>NA|TRBJ2-2|TRBV30|TRBD2
CAWGSGRYKDGELFF
TGTGCCTGGGGTAGCGGGAGGTATAAGGACGGGGAGCTGTTTTTT
>NA|TRBJ2-5|TRBV28|NA
CASVFMETQYF
TGTGCCAGCGTGTTTATGGAGACCCAGTACTTC
>NA|TRBJ2-2|TRBV4-1|NA
CASSQVLFSGTGELFF
TGCGCCAGCAGCCAAGTACTTTTCTCGGGCACCGGGGAGCTGTTTTTT
>NA|TRBJ1-2|TRBV29-1|NA
CSVQRGDSYGYTF
TGCAGCGTCCAAAGGGGCGACAGTTATGGCTACACCTTC
>NA|TRBJ2-7|TRBV5-5|TRBD1
CASSPLTGHYEQYF
TGTGCCAGCAGCCCGTTGACAGGGCACTACGAGCAGTACTTC
>NA|TRBJ2-1|TRBV18|TRBD1
CASSDRGSRDNEQFF
TGTGCCAGCTCAGACAGGGGTAGCCGAGACAATGAGCAGTTCTTC
>once|TRBJ1-1|TRBV25-1|TRBD1
CASSELDRGVKGNTEAFF
TGTGCCAGCAGTGAGCTCGACAGGGGAGTAAAAGGGAACACTGAAGCTTTCTTT
>NA|TRBJ2-7|TRBV11-3|NA
CASSLDGHSYEQYF
TGTGCCAGCAGCTTAGACGGCCATTCCTACGAGCAGTACTTC
>few|TRBJ1-1|TRBV28|NA
CASSFPRRNTEAFF
TGTGCCAGCAGTTTTCCCAGGAGGAACACTGAAGCTTTCTTT
>NA|TRBJ1-4|TRBV6-5|NA
CASSYDRGLREKLFF
TGTGCCAGCAGTTACGATCGGGGGCTGCGCGAAAAACTGTTTTTT
>NA|TRBJ1-4|TRBV5-1|NA
CASSVVAANEKLFF
TGCGCCAGCAGCGTTGTGGCGGCTAATGAAAAACTGTTTTTT
>NA|TRBJ2-1|TRBV6-5|NA
CASLDRTDNEQFF
TGTGCCAGCCTGGACAGAACCGACAATGAGCAGTTCTTC
>NA|TRBJ2-7|TRBV18|NA
CASSHGEELRGEQYF
TGTGCCAGCTCCCATGGAGAGGAACTAAGGGGCGAGCAGTACTTC
>NA|TRBJ2-3|TRBV5-1|NA
CASSPGWTDTQYF
TGCGCCAGCAGCCCGGGTTGGACAGATACGCAGTATTTT